This T cell receptor (beta chain) appears in the sequencing data of a study of blood T cell repertoires in COVID-19 (dated by TCRdb to about 2020). General notes on the study: Samples covering the acute and convalescent phases of COVID-19 were provided by collaborators in the United States, Italy and Spain. A de-identified subject ID, COVID-19 status, age in years and sex were almost always included in the sample metadata. Where available, HLA class I and class II types were obtained from metadata supplied by the sample provider rather than from assay-based typing. Subjects who had been exposed to COVID-19, were actively infected with it, or had recovered from it provided the deeply sampled blood TCRbeta repertoires that made up the dataset. Samples were obtained from the ongoing ImmuneRACE study (first 160 participants) and from 1,000 to 1,500 subjects provided by 6 global collaborators. A freely available public database, intended as a resource for researchers studying the immune response to SARS-CoV-2, is where the repertoires were released. The material from the prospective study consisted of cDNA or gDNA derived from T cells, B-cell-depleted T cells, or PBMCs.

A remark on this clone: There is no known antigen for this receptor. One base away there is no much larger clone; base qualities are not given.

What the work shows at the level of the full study, not this receptor alone: The amount of clinical and demographic metadata varied by source and participant and was provided uncurated.

V is reduced by 5 bases and J by 3 bases, leaving a spacing of 17 bases between them. The germline V gene supplies CDR1 MDHEN and CDR2 SYDVKM. The CDR3 contains 16 residues, cysteine and phenylalanine counted. CDR3 DNA only is kept here, 48 bases in frame from base 1. TCRbeta CDR3 regions were amplified from genomic DNA by means of the immunoSEQ Assay, a bias-controlled multiplex PCR. Regarding the original processing steps: Nucleated cell counts per sample were estimated from amplification of reference gene primers within the assay. Sequence reads were collapsed and filtered to measure the absolute abundance of every unique TCRbeta CDR3 rearrangement. For each sample, productive Simpson clonality was calculated as the square root of Simpson's diversity index across productive rearrangements. The immuneACCESS repertoire file appears here via TCRdb, limited to in-frame rearrangements. These files lack a portion of the clones; in checked studies, under half of the deficit traces to unresolved V genes, and the cause of the others is not known. From that table come the V and J calls and clone size; the DNA was used to work out D and trimming. The sample records approximately 200,000 clones, approximately 85% of which are singletons. The ten biggest clones cover roughly 3% of the sample.

Collaborating institutions collected whole blood in K2EDTA tubes following their own protocols. For TCRbeta analysis, collaborator samples were shipped as frozen whole blood, as isolated PBMCs, or as DNA extracted from either sample type. This clonotype was obtained from a man aged 55-75 years with acute or convalescent COVID-19. Sequencing used peripheral blood. The sequence joins TRBV28 to TRBJ1-5; the D gene is unclear. CDR3 reads: CASSQALRVYNQPQHF. The DNA is as follows: TGTGCCAGCAGTCAGGCGCTGAGGGTTTACAATCAGCCCCAGCATTTT.